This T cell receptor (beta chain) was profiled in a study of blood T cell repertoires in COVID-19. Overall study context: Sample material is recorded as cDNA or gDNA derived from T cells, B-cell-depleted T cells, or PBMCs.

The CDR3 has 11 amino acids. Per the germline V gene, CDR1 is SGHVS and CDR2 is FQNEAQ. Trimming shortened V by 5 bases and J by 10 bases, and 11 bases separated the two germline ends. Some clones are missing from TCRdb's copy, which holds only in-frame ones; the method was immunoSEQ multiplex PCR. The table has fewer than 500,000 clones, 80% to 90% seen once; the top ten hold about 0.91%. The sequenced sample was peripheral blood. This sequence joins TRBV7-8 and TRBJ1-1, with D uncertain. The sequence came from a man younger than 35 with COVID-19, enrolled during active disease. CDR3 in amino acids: CASSRAVSAFF. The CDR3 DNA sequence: TGTGCCAGCAGCCGCGCAGTCTCAGCTTTCTTT.